The 16 T cell receptor beta chains listed next were all sequenced from one sample in a study of CD8 T cells in Susac syndrome. RNA amounts of 0.5 to 1 ug underwent reverse transcription with random hexamers. Using its own MiXCR run on the immunoSEQ multiplex PCR reads, TCRdb lists one record per CDR3 protein. The sample has approximately 120,000 distinct CDR3 sequences; around 97% are singletons. Specimen: CD4+ T cells from PBMCs. Receptors originate from a human donor in good health.

This clonotype was counted a single time. This chain joins TRBV20-1 and TRBJ2-5; the D is unclear. Trimming took off 0 bases at V and 4 bases at J, with 3 bases between the two ends. Germline V gives CDR1 DFQATT, CDR2 SNEGSKA (reference sequence). This CDR3 spans 11 amino acids. CDR3 in DNA: TGCAGTGCTAGAGAGGGAGAGACCCAGTACTTC. It translates to CSAREGETQYF.

The V call is TRBV15, the J call TRBJ2-7; D is possibly TRBD1 (5 bases). CDR1 and CDR2 (germline): LNHNV, YYDKDF (reference sequence). There are 15 residues in the CDR3. Trimming cost V 0 bases and J 1 base, with 10 bases left between them. DNA for the CDR3: TGTGCCACCAGCAGAGATCGTGCAGGGTCCTACGAGCAGTACTTC. Protein: CATSRDRAGSYEQYF.

This clonotype was counted a single time. The V and J genes are TRBV7-2 and TRBJ1-2; no clear D. Trimming shortened V by 2 bases and J by 7 bases, and 5 bases separated the two germline ends. The CDR3 extends over 11 amino acids. The germline gives CDR1 SGHTA, CDR2 FQGNSA. The CDR3, as DNA: TGTGCCAGCAGCTTATGGGGTGGCTACACCTTC. It yields the protein CASSLWGGYTF.

The chain recombines TRBV19 with TRBJ1-6; D remains unclear. The germline CDR1 and CDR2 sequences are LNHDA and SQIVND (reference sequence). This CDR3 contains 14 residues. Trimming cost V 8 bases and J 6 bases, with 14 bases left between them. Here the CDR3 reads CASRPWDFNSPLHF. In DNA form, the CDR3 reads TGTGCCAGTCGGCCATGGGATTTTAATTCACCCCTCCACTTT.

In this sample, this clonotype turned up once. The rearrangement links TRBV19 to TRBJ2-3, with 10 bases matching TRBD1. The CDR3 has 15 residues. The V segment lost 6 bases and the J segment 6 bases; nucleotides outside the gene matches: 9. CDR1 and CDR2 (germline): LNHDA, SQIVND (reference sequence). The CDR3 bases are TGTGCCAGTAGCGATCCGGGACAGGGGACGGATACGCAGTATTTT. It is translated as CASSDPGQGTDTQYF.

This clonotype was counted only a few times. The J gene is TRBJ2-2, the V gene TRBV28; D unresolved. CDR3 length: 12 residues. Trimming shortened V by 3 bases and J by 4 bases, and 3 bases separated the two germline ends. From germline, CDR1 is MDHEN and CDR2 SYDVKM. The CDR3 loop reads CASSLSTGELFF. The CDR3 region has the DNA TGTGCCAGCAGTTTGTCCACCGGGGAGCTGTTTTTT.

The chain combines TRBV20-1 with TRBJ2-7; D is unclear. CDR3 length equals 15 residues. Trimming took off 0 bases at V and 6 bases at J, with 18 bases between the two ends. The germline V gene has CDR1 DFQATT and CDR2 SNEGSKA (reference sequence). CDR3 sequence: CSARDPQAGPFEQYF. The CDR3 DNA follows: TGCAGTGCTAGAGATCCGCAAGCTGGGCCGTTCGAGCAGTACTTC.

The rearrangement uses TRBV9 and TRBJ1-2; 7 bases align to TRBD1. From germline, CDR1 is SGDLS and CDR2 YYNGEE. The trim removed 0 bases at V and 3 bases at J, leaving 2 bases unmatched. The CDR3 runs to 14 residues. DNA for the CDR3: TGTGCCAGCAGCGTAGTAGACAGGGACTATGGCTACACCTTC. Translated, it gives CASSVVDRDYGYTF.

J is TRBJ2-5 and V is TRBV14; perhaps TRBD1 as D (5 bases). The V gene lost 4 bases and the J gene lost 2 bases, with 11 bases spanning the gap. CDR3 length equals 14 residues. Per germline, CDR1 SGHDN and CDR2 FVKESK. CDR3 sequence (DNA): TGTGCCAGCAGCCGACAGAGAGATCAAGAGACCCAGTACTTC. This translates into CASSRQRDQETQYF.

The chain joins TRBV28 to TRBJ2-7, with 9 bases matching TRBD1. Germline V lookup: CDR1 MDHEN, CDR2 SYDVKM. This CDR3 region has 15 residues. J was trimmed by 4 bases and V by 5 bases; bases with no gene match: 9. The CDR3 reads CASSLTGTGKYEQYF. DNA for the CDR3: TGTGCCAGCAGTCTCACCGGGACAGGGAAATACGAGCAGTACTTC.

The chain has TRBV3-1 and TRBJ1-4; no firm D call. The V gene lost 6 bases and the J gene lost 6 bases, with 17 bases spanning the gap. The CDR3 has 15 amino acids. Looked up from germline, CDR1 is LGHDT and CDR2 is YNNKEL (reference sequence). This CDR3 is CASSQRSVQDEKLFF. CDR3 coding DNA: TGTGCCAGCAGTCAGAGGTCTGTGCAAGATGAAAAACTGTTTTTT.

This clonotype was picked up one time. This chain joins TRBV7-9 and TRBJ2-3; 10 nucleotides align to TRBD1. Germline V gives CDR1 SEHNR, CDR2 FQNEAQ (reference sequence). Trimming removed 4 bases from V and 2 bases from J; junction bases left unmatched: 9. This CDR3 region has 17 residues. The CDR3 nucleotides are TGTGCCAGCAGCTCCGCATCGGGGACAGGGGACACAGATACGCAGTATTTT. Translating it yields CASSSASGTGDTDTQYF.

The rearrangement joins TRBV3-1 to TRBJ2-5; TRBD1 aligns across 9 bases. Trimming removed 4 bases from V and 5 bases from J; junction bases left unmatched: 14. The CDR3 extends over 17 amino acids. Germline-derived CDR1 and CDR2 are LGHDT and YNNKEL (reference sequence). Here the CDR3 DNA reads TGTGCCAGCAGCCCTAGGGACAGGGTGTGGACCATGGAGACCCAGTACTTC. The encoded protein is CASSPRDRVWTMETQYF.

J is TRBJ1-1 and V is TRBV7-2, with 8 positions matching TRBD1. The germline V gene encodes CDR1 SGHTA and CDR2 FQGNSA. Trimming took 10 bases from V and 0 from J; bases not matched to a gene: 10. This CDR3 has 15 amino acids. The chain's CDR3 is CATKLDRGVNTEAFF. CDR3 coding DNA: TGTGCCACCAAACTAGACAGGGGCGTGAACACTGAAGCTTTCTTT.

The chain uses TRBV7-3 and TRBJ2-7; perhaps TRBD2 as D (5 bases). V lost 4 bases and J lost 2, with 15 bases in between. Germline V CDR1 and CDR2: SGHTA, FQGTGA. The CDR3 has 15 amino acids. The CDR3 is CASSSLSRGTYEQYF. In nucleotides, the CDR3 is TGTGCCAGCAGCTCCCTATCCCGGGGTACCTACGAGCAGTACTTC.

With regard to this clonotype: The germline gene is not matched at one end of the junction; a read error may be the cause. V gene TRBV5-6 combines with J gene TRBJ2-4; D may be TRBD2 (6 bases). The length of the CDR3 is 13 residues. Germline values: CDR1 SGHDT, CDR2 YYEEEE. CDR3 region: CASTLEGGNIQYF. The CDR3 nucleotides read TGTGCCAGCACCTTGGAGGGCGGAAACATTCAGTACTTC.